This T cell receptor (beta chain) was captured by sequencing in a study of yellow fever vaccine responses in identical twins. In its sample, this clonotype was seen a few times. Its matching antigen is unknown. TCRdb re-called the RT-PCR reads through MiXCR, storing one row per CDR3 protein. The sample lists about 19,000 distinct CDR3 sequences, approximately 68% seen once, with under 2.5% in the top ten. Trimming left V 4 bases short and J 4 bases short, with 7 bases between. The CDR3 runs to 12 residues. Germline V gene lookup returns CDR1 SQVTM and CDR2 ANQGSEA. Study-level findings and limits: Reportedly, twins' vaccine T cell responses looked partly convergent and partly personalized.

The source material was T cells from blood (PBMCs), unsorted or a sorted subset (not recorded which), sampled before or after yellow fever vaccination (not recorded which). The receptor's source is a woman aged 18-35 years who received the yellow fever vaccine. The rearrangement links TRBV29-1 to TRBJ2-2, with D tentatively TRBD2 (5 bases). The DNA for the CDR3 is TGCAGCGTTGGTGCGGGCACCGGGGAGCTGTTTTTT. It codes for CSVGAGTGELFF.